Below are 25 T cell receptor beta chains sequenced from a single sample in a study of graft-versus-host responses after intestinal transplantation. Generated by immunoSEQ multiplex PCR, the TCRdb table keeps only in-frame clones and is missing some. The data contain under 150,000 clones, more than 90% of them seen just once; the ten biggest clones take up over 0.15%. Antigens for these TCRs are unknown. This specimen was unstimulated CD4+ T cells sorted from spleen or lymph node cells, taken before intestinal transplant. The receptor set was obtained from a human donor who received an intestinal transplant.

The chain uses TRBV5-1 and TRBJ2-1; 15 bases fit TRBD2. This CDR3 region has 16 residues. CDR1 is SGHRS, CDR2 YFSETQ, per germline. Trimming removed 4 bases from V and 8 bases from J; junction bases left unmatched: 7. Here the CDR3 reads CASSDGLAGGLDEQFF. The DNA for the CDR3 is TGCGCCAGCAGCGACGGACTAGCGGGGGGGCTAGATGAGCAGTTCTTC.

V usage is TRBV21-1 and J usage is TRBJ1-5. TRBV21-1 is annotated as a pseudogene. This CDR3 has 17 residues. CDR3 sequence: CASSKALEADSNQPQHF. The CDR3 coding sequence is TGTGCCAGCAGCAAAGCGCTGGAAGCGGATAGCAATCAGCCCCAGCATTTT.

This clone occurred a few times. The CDR3 region is CASTPLSGGADTQYF. DNA of the CDR3: TGTGCCAGCACCCCACTAAGCGGGGGGGCAGATACGCAGTATTTT. The genes are TRBV6-6 and TRBJ2-3; 10 bases align to TRBD2. Per the germline V gene, CDR1 is MNHNY and CDR2 is SVGAGI (reference sequence). The CDR3 is made up of 15 amino acids. V lost 7 bases, J lost 4 bases, and 8 bases stayed unmatched.

The CDR3 region has the DNA TGTGCCAGCAGTGTACAGGGCACTGAAGCTTTCTTT. It codes for CASSVQGTEAFF. This chain links TRBV6-1 with TRBJ1-1; a weak D match, TRBD1 (6 bases). Germline values: CDR1 MNHNS, CDR2 SASEGT. The germline V and J ends were trimmed by 4 bases and 4 bases, with 7 bases remaining between them. The CDR3 contains 12 residues.

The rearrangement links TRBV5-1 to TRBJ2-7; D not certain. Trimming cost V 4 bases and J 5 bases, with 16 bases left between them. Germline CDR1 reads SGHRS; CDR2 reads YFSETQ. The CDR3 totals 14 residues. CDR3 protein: CASSVARFGDEQYF. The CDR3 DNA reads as TGCGCCAGCAGCGTCGCCCGGTTTGGCGACGAGCAGTACTTC.

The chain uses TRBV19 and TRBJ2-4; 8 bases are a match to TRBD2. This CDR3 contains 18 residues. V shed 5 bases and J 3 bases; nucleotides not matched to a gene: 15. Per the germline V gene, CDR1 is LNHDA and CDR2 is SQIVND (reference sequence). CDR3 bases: TGTGCCAGTAGTTTGGGCCGGGGGGGGAAGGCGGGCAAAAACATTCAGTACTTC. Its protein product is CASSLGRGGKAGKNIQYF.

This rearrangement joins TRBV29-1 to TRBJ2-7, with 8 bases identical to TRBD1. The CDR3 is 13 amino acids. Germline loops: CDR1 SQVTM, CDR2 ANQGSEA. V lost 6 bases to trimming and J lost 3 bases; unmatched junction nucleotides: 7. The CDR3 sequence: CSVGHRGDYEQYF. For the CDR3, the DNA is TGCAGCGTAGGGCACAGGGGGGACTACGAGCAGTACTTC.

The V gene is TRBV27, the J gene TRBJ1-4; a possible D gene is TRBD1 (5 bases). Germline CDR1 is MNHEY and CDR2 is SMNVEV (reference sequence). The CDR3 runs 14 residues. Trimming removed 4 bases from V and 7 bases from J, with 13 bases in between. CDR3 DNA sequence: TGTGCCAGCAGTTCAGTGGGGCGCAGTGAAAAACTGTTTTTT. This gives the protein CASSSVGRSEKLFF.

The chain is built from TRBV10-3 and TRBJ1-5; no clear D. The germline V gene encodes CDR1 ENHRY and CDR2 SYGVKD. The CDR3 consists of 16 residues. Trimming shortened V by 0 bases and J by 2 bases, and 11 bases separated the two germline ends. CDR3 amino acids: CAISESIGFGNQPQHF. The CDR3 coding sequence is TGTGCCATCAGTGAGTCGATCGGATTTGGCAATCAGCCCCAGCATTTT.

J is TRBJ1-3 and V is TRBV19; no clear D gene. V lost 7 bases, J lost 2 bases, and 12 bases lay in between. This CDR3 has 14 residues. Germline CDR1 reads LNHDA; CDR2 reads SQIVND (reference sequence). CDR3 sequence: CASKGSYTGNTIYF. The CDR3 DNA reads TGTGCCAGTAAGGGCAGTTATACTGGAAACACCATATATTTT.

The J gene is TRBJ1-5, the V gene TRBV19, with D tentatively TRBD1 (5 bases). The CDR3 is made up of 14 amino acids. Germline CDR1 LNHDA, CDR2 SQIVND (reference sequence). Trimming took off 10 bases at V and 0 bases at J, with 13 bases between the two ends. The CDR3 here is CATRQGYSNQPQHF. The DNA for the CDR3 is TGTGCCACGCGCCAGGGCTATAGCAATCAGCCCCAGCATTTT.

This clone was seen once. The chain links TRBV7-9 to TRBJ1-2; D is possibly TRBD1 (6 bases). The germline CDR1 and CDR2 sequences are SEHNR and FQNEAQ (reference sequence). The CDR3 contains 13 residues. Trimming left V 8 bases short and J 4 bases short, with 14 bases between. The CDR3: CASQKTGTYGYTF. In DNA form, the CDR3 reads TGTGCCAGCCAGAAAACAGGGACCTATGGCTACACCTTC. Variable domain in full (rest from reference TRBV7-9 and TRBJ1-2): DTGVSQNPRHKITKRGQNVTFRCDPISEHNRLYWYRQTLGQGPEFLTYFQNEAQLEKSRLLSDRFSAERPKGSFSTLEIQRTEQGDSAMYLCASQKTGTYGYTFGSGTRLTVV.

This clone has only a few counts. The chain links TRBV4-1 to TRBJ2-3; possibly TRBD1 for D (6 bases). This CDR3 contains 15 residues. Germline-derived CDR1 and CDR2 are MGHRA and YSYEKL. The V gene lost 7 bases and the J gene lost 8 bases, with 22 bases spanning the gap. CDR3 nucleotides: TGCGCCAGCAAGGGGGATATAGGGTCTTCGGTTACGCAGTATTTT. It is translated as CASKGDIGSSVTQYF.

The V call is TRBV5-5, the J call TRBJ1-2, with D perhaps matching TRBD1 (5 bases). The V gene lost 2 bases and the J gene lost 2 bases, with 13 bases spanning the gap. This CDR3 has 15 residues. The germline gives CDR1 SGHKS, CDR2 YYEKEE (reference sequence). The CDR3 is CASSFFIQANYGYTF. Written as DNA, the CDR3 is TGTGCCAGCAGCTTTTTTATACAGGCGAACTATGGCTACACCTTC.

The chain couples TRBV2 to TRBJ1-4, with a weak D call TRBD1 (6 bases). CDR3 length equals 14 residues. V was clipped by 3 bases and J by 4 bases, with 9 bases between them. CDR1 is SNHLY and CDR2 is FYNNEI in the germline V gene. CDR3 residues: CASSDGGGNEKLFF. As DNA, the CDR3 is TGTGCCAGCAGTGACGGGGGCGGTAATGAAAAACTGTTTTTT.

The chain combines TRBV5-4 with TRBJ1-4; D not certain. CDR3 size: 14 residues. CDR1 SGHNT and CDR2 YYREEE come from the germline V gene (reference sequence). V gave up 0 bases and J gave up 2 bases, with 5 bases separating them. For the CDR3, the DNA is TGTGCCAGCAGCTTGGGGTATACTAATGAAAAACTGTTTTTT. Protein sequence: CASSLGYTNEKLFF.

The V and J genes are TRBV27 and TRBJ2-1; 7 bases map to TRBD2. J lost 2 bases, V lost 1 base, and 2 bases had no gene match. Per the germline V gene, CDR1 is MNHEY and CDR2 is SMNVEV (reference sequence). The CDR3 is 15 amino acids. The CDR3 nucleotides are TGTGCCAGCAGTTTATATGGGGGGGCCTACAATGAGCAGTTCTTC. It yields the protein CASSLYGGAYNEQFF.

The CDR3: CASSRGIVGSYEQYF. The CDR3 bases are TGTGCCAGTAGTCGGGGGATAGTGGGTTCCTACGAGCAGTACTTC. The chain joins TRBV19 to TRBJ2-7, with TRBD2 as a possible D gene (6 bases). Germline V gene sequence: CDR1 LNHDA, CDR2 SQIVND (reference sequence). The CDR3 has 15 residues. Trimming removed 5 bases from V and 1 base from J, with 15 bases in between.

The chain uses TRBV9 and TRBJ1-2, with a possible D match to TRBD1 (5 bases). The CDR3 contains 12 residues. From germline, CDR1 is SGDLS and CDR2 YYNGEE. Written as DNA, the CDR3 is TGTGCGAGCGGGGCGGGGGTAGGTGGCTACACCTTC. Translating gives CASGAGVGGYTF.

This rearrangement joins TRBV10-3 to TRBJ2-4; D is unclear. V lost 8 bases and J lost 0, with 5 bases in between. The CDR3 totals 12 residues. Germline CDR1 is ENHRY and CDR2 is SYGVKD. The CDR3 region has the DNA TGTGCCATCGGCCTAGCCAAAAACATTCAGTACTTC. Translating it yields CAIGLAKNIQYF.

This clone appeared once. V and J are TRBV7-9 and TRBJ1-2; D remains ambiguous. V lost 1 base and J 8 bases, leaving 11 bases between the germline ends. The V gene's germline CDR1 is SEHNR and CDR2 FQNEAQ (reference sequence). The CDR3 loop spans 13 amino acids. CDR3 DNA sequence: TGTGCCAGCAGCTTAGATGCCGGTGTCGGCTACACCTTC. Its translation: CASSLDAGVGYTF.

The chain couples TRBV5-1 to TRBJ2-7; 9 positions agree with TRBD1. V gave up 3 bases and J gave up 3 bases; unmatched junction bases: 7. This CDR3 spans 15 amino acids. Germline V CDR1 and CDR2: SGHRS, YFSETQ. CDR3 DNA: TGCGCCAGCAGCTCGCCGGGACAGGGTTTCTACGAGCAGTACTTC. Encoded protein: CASSSPGQGFYEQYF.

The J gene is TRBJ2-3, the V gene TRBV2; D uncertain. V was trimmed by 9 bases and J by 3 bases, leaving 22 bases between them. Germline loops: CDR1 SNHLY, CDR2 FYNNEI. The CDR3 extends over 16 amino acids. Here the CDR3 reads CASAYLVRLWTDTQYF. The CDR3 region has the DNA TGTGCCAGTGCTTACCTGGTGCGGCTTTGGACAGATACGCAGTATTTT.

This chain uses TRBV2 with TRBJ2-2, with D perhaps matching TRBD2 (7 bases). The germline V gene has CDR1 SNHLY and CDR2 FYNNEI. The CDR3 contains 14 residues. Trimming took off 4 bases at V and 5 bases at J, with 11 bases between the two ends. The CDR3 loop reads CASSGGGRTGELFF. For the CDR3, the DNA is TGTGCCAGCAGTGGCGGGGGCAGGACCGGGGAGCTGTTTTTT. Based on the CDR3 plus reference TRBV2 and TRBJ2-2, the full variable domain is EPEVTQTPSHQVTQMGQEVILRCVPISNHLYFYWYRQILGQKVEFLVSFYNNEISEKSEIFDDQFSVERPDGSNFTLKIRSTKLEDSAMYFCASSGGGRTGELFFGEGSRLTVL.

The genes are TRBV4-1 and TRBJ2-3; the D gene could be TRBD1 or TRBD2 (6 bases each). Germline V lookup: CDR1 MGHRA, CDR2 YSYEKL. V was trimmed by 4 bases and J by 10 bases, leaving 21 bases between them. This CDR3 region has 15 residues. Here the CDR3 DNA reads TGCGCCAGCAGCCTATCTGAGGGGGGAGGTCTTGCGCAGTATTTT. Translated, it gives CASSLSEGGGLAQYF.